Below, 14 T cell receptor beta chains from the same sample are listed, as sequenced in a study of cytotoxic CD8 clonotypes in ibrutinib-treated CLL (dated by TCRdb to the early 2020s). The time point label here, explained by the study, means: eleven to twelve months on ibrutinib. Libraries were made using the immunoSEQ multiplex PCR assay. This immuneACCESS table, as held by TCRdb, lists in-frame sequences with V and J called but not all clones. Of the missing ones, under half trace to an unresolved V gene in checked studies; the others have no known cause. For this sample the table gives around 70,000 clones, of which approximately 90% were detected only once. The top ten constitute around 3.1% of the sample. This sample comprised PBMCs, obtained after 12 months of ibrutinib treatment. The receptors stem from a human donor with chronic lymphocytic leukemia.

The chain joins TRBV6-1 to TRBJ1-5; D is possibly TRBD1 (6 bases). This CDR3 contains 14 residues. CDR1 and CDR2 (germline): MNHNS, SASEGT. Trimming took off 6 bases at V and 0 bases at J, with 9 bases between the two ends. The chain's CDR3 is CASRDSHSNQPQHF. The CDR3 region has the DNA TGTGCCAGCAGGGACAGCCATAGCAATCAGCCCCAGCATTTT.

The CDR3 coding sequence is TGTGCCAGTAGTAACGGGGACACCGTCGTAGATACGCAGTATTTT. Residues: CASSNGDTVVDTQYF. This chain joins TRBV19 and TRBJ2-3, with D tentatively TRBD1 (6 bases). V lost 4 bases and J lost 5, with 16 bases in between. The length of the CDR3 is 15 residues. Per germline, CDR1 LNHDA and CDR2 SQIVND (reference sequence).

The V gene is TRBV5-4, the J gene TRBJ2-7; 9 nucleotides line up with TRBD1. Germline lookup yields CDR1 SGHNT and CDR2 YYREEE (reference sequence). Losses at the gene ends were 4 bases for V and 0 bases for J; bases not matched to a gene: 5. The CDR3 extends over 15 amino acids. This chain's CDR3 is CASSLGTGSSYEQYF. In DNA, the CDR3 is TGTGCCAGCAGCCTGGGGACAGGGTCCTCCTACGAGCAGTACTTC. The complete variable domain, with remaining parts taken from reference TRBV5-4 and TRBJ2-7, reads ETGVTQSPTHLIKTRGQQVTLRCSSQSGHNTVSWYQQALGQGPQFIFQYYREEENGRGNFPPRFSGLQFPNYSSELNVNALELDDSALYLCASSLGTGSSYEQYFGPGTRLTVT.

The V and J genes are TRBV15 and TRBJ2-7; no definite D call. Germline-derived CDR1 and CDR2 are LNHNV and YYDKDF (reference sequence). This CDR3 is built from 16 residues. The ends were cut back, 1 base at V and 2 bases at J, with 15 bases in the middle. The CDR3 protein is CATSRAPSASTYEQYF. In nucleotides, the CDR3 is TGTGCCACCAGCAGAGCTCCCTCGGCCTCAACCTACGAGCAGTACTTC.

This chain uses TRBV7-2 with TRBJ2-3, with D uncertain. This CDR3 has 15 amino acids. With 1 base removed from V and 2 bases from J, the gap between germline ends came to 10 bases. CDR1 is SGHTA, CDR2 FQGNSA, per germline. Here the CDR3 DNA reads TGTGCCAGCAGCTTAGGAAGGCTGACCACAGATACGCAGTATTTT. This translates into CASSLGRLTTDTQYF.

The rearrangement uses TRBV29-1 and TRBJ1-1; D not certain. CDR1 SQVTM and CDR2 ANQGSEA come from the germline V gene. Trimming removed 4 bases from V and 0 bases from J, with 3 bases in between. The CDR3 consists of 11 residues. The CDR3 loop reads CSVGLNTEAFF. The DNA of the CDR3 is TGCAGCGTTGGCTTGAACACTGAAGCTTTCTTT.

The rearrangement links TRBV6-1 to TRBJ1-5, with 12 positions matching TRBD1. This CDR3 is 15 amino acids long. CDR1 MNHNS and CDR2 SASEGT come from the germline V gene. The J segment lost 7 bases and the V segment lost 5 bases, leaving 6 bases of the junction unmatched. CDR3 bases: TGTGCCAGCAGTCGGGACAGGGGGCTAGGGCAGCCCCAGCATTTT. Translated: CASSRDRGLGQPQHF.

The chain has TRBV2 and TRBJ1-2; no clear D gene. V was trimmed by 2 bases and J by 4 bases, leaving 5 bases between them. Germline CDR1 is SNHLY and CDR2 is FYNNEI. This CDR3 contains 12 residues. The CDR3 spells CASSEQLYGYTF. The CDR3 DNA sequence: TGTGCCAGCAGTGAACAGCTCTATGGCTACACCTTC.

Only a few counts were recorded for this clone. The chain couples TRBV5-6 to TRBJ2-1, with TRBD2 identical over 7 bases. The CDR3 is made up of 19 amino acids. Trimming at V came to 3 bases and at J to 0 bases, leaving 15 bases not matched to a gene. Germline lookup yields CDR1 SGHDT and CDR2 YYEEEE. CDR3 loop: CASSSSLADDPGSYNEQFF. The CDR3 bases are TGTGCCAGCAGCTCGTCGCTAGCGGACGACCCTGGCTCCTACAATGAGCAGTTCTTC. Together with reference TRBV5-6 and TRBJ2-1, the CDR3 gives the full variable domain: DAGVTQSPTHLIKTRGQQVTLRCSPKSGHDTVSWYQQALGQGPQFIFQYYEEEERQRGNFPDRFSGHQFPNYSSELNVNALLLGDSALYLCASSSSLADDPGSYNEQFFGPGTRLTVL.

The chain recombines TRBV4-3 with TRBJ2-7; 10 positions match TRBD1. This CDR3 has 15 residues. The ends lost 3 bases at V and 4 bases at J; junction bases unmatched: 6. Per the germline V gene, CDR1 is LGHNA and CDR2 is YSLEER. In DNA form, the CDR3 reads TGCGCCAGCAGCCATTCCGGGACAGGGGAATACGAGCAGTACTTC. Translating gives CASSHSGTGEYEQYF.

This chain connects TRBV4-3 to TRBJ2-7; 8 positions agree with TRBD1. The V and J ends lost 0 bases and 2 bases, in that order; junction bases with no gene match: 9. The CDR3 has 17 residues. Germline CDR1 is LGHNA and CDR2 is YSLEER. The CDR3 is CASSQEYIPGGTYEQYF. The CDR3 DNA is TGCGCCAGCAGCCAAGAGTATATCCCAGGGGGCACCTACGAGCAGTACTTC.

This chain links TRBV5-5 with TRBJ2-7; 8 positions match TRBD2. V dropped 4 bases and J dropped 0; count of bases not matched to a gene: 9. CDR1 and CDR2 from the germline V gene are SGHKS and YYEKEE (reference sequence). This CDR3 has 16 residues. Written as DNA, the CDR3 is TGTGCCAGCAGCCGAGTATTAGCGGGGACCTCCTACGAGCAGTACTTC. Amino acid sequence: CASSRVLAGTSYEQYF.

V gene TRBV27 combines with J gene TRBJ2-1, with a weak D call TRBD2 (5 bases). The germline V gene encodes CDR1 MNHEY and CDR2 SMNVEV (reference sequence). This CDR3 has 13 residues. Trimming stripped 3 bases from V and 10 bases from J, with 13 bases between. CDR3 sequence reads: CASSLFMDLEQFF. CDR3 sequence (DNA): TGTGCCAGCAGTTTGTTTATGGACTTAGAGCAGTTCTTC.

The gene calls are TRBV7-3 and TRBJ2-2; possible D gene TRBD2, 6 bases. This CDR3 spans 14 amino acids. Trimming removed 5 bases from V and 6 bases from J, with 13 bases in between. From germline, CDR1 is SGHTA and CDR2 FQGTGA. CDR3 region: CASSVTSLPGELFF. In nucleotides, the CDR3 is TGTGCCAGCAGCGTCACTAGCCTCCCCGGGGAGCTGTTTTTT.